Following are 26 T cell receptor beta chains from one sample sequenced in a study of blood T cell repertoires in COVID-19. Only in-frame clones appear in the TCRdb table, and some are missing; sequencing was by immunoSEQ multiplex PCR. The table has some 200,000 clones, roughly 85% seen once. Specimen: peripheral blood. These receptors were collected from a woman aged 70-85 years with COVID-19, enrolled during active disease.

V usage is TRBV18 and J usage is TRBJ2-5; TRBD1 is a possible D gene (5 bases). In germline, CDR1 is KGHSH, CDR2 LQKENI. Deletions cut 0 bases from V and 6 bases from J, with 17 bases between. This CDR3 spans 16 amino acids. For the CDR3, the DNA is TGTGCCAGCTCACCACCGAATCGGCAGGGTTTGCAGACCCAGTACTTC. It translates to CASSPPNRQGLQTQYF.

This clone appeared a few times. The chain uses TRBV4-3 and TRBJ2-7; TRBD2 might be the D (5 bases). Germline values: CDR1 LGHNA, CDR2 YSLEER. This CDR3 contains 14 residues. The germline V and J ends were trimmed by 4 bases and 4 bases, with 14 bases remaining between them. The CDR3 loop reads CASSPAVGNYEQYF. The CDR3 bases are TGCGCCAGCAGCCCCGCAGTCGGGAATTACGAGCAGTACTTC.

This chain joins TRBV7-9 and TRBJ2-1; 11 bases match TRBD2. From germline, CDR1 is SEHNR and CDR2 FQNEAQ (reference sequence). V was clipped by 5 bases and J by 3 bases; unmatched bases: 9. This CDR3 contains 17 residues. The CDR3 bases are TGTGCCAGCAGCCCCGGACCGGGGACTAGCGGCTACAATGAGCAGTTCTTC. Translation: CASSPGPGTSGYNEQFF. The whole variable domain, remainder taken from reference TRBV7-9 and TRBJ2-1, is DTGVSQNPRHKITKRGQNVTFRCDPISEHNRLYWYRQTLGQGPEFLTYFQNEAQLEKSRLLSDRFSAERPKGSFSTLEIQRTEQGDSAMYLCASSPGPGTSGYNEQFFGPGTRLTVL.

The chain is built from TRBV18 and TRBJ1-5; D may be TRBD1 (5 bases). The CDR3 extends over 15 amino acids. V was shortened by 5 bases and J by 1 base, with 12 bases between the two germline ends. CDR1 and CDR2 from the germline V gene are KGHSH and LQKENI. The DNA for the CDR3 is TGTGCCAGCTCAGCAATGGGGCAGAGCAATCAGCCCCAGCATTTT. It is translated as CASSAMGQSNQPQHF.

The chain joins TRBV3-1 (or the pseudogene TRBV3-2) to TRBJ1-4, with D perhaps matching TRBD1 (6 bases). The germline V gene encodes CDR1 LGHDT and CDR2 YNNKEL (reference sequence). This CDR3 comprises 16 residues. The V end was cut by 1 base, the J end by 3 bases, with 12 bases between. The CDR3 nucleotides are TGTGCCAGCAGCCAAGGCAGGGGATCGGCTAATGAAAAACTGTTTTTT. This codes for CASSQGRGSANEKLFF.

This clone occurred once. The chain employs TRBV7-3 and TRBJ2-2; TRBD1 might be the D (5 bases). Trimming took off 0 bases at V and 1 base at J, with 12 bases between the two ends. The length of the CDR3 is 17 residues. Germline CDR1 SGHTA, CDR2 FQGTGA. Written as DNA, the CDR3 is TGTGCCAGCAGCTTAACTAGGCAGGGCAAGAACACCGGGGAGCTGTTTTTT. Its protein product is CASSLTRQGKNTGELFF.

The V call is TRBV6-6, the J call TRBJ1-5; D is unclear. CDR1 and CDR2 (germline): MNHNY, SVGAGI (reference sequence). V gave up 7 bases and J gave up 1 base, with 14 bases separating them. This CDR3 has 15 residues. The CDR3, as DNA: TGTGCCAGCAACTCACTAGGAGGGAGCAATCAGCCCCAGCATTTT. This codes for CASNSLGGSNQPQHF.

The CDR3 DNA sequence: TGTGCCAGTAGTACTAGTAAGGGGGCTGCCTATGGCTACACCTTC. It translates to CASSTSKGAAYGYTF. The chain recombines TRBV19 with TRBJ1-2, with 7 positions matching TRBD1. The J segment lost 4 bases and the V segment lost 4 bases, leaving 9 bases of the junction unmatched. The CDR3 totals 15 residues. Germline CDR1 and CDR2: LNHDA and SQIVND (reference sequence).

This CDR3 is CASNYRDRTYGYTF. As DNA, the CDR3 is TGTGCCAGCAACTACCGGGACAGGACCTATGGCTACACCTTC. The chain carries TRBV6-6 and TRBJ1-2, with 8 bases aligning to TRBD1. Germline values: CDR1 MNHNY, CDR2 SVGAGI (reference sequence). V trimming: 7 bases; J trimming: 4 bases; junction bases outside the gene matches: 8. The CDR3 length is 14 residues.

This CDR3 reads CASSLPPRGAGDTEAFF. CDR3 sequence (DNA): TGTGCCAGCAGTTTACCCCCCCGGGGGGCCGGGGACACTGAAGCTTTCTTT. The chain is built from TRBV27 and TRBJ1-1; tentative D call: TRBD1 (6 bases). Germline loops: CDR1 MNHEY, CDR2 SMNVEV (reference sequence). The CDR3 loop spans 17 amino acids. Trimming left V 2 bases short and J 3 bases short, with 19 bases between.

The chain recombines TRBV19 with TRBJ1-5; 7 positions match TRBD1. V shed 7 bases, J shed 5 bases, and the junction held 5 bases outside the gene matches. The V gene's germline CDR1 is LNHDA and CDR2 SQIVND (reference sequence). The CDR3 extends over 13 amino acids. The CDR3 DNA reads as TGTGCCAGTAAGGGCAGGGGGTATCAGCCCCAGCATTTT. It codes for CASKGRGYQPQHF. Based on the CDR3 plus reference TRBV19 and TRBJ1-5, the full variable domain is DGGITQSPKYLFRKEGQNVTLSCEQNLNHDAMYWYRQDPGQGLRLIYYSQIVNDFQKGDIAEGYSVSREKKESFPLTVTSAQKNPTAFYLCASKGRGYQPQHFGDGTRLSIL.

The DNA of the CDR3 is TGTGCCAGCAGCTTAGCGCGTTTGGGAGGAGGCTACGAGCAGTACTTC. It specifies CASSLARLGGGYEQYF. The chain employs TRBV7-2 and TRBJ2-7, with D perhaps matching TRBD2 (6 bases). Trimming stripped 0 bases from V and 3 bases from J, with 15 bases between. CDR3 length: 16 amino acids. CDR1 and CDR2 (germline): SGHTA, FQGNSA.

The sample holds one count of this clone. The V call is TRBV5-5, the J call TRBJ1-2; tentative D call: TRBD1 (6 bases). V was cut by 4 bases and J by 3 bases, with 13 bases left in between. CDR3 length: 14 amino acids. CDR1 SGHKS and CDR2 YYEKEE come from the germline V gene (reference sequence). The CDR3 sequence: CASSPPGQDYGYTF. CDR3 coding DNA: TGTGCCAGCAGCCCGCCGGGACAAGACTATGGCTACACCTTC.

The J gene is TRBJ1-2, the V gene TRBV7-9; D possibly corresponds to TRBD1 (6 bases). Germline loops: CDR1 SEHNR, CDR2 FQNEAQ (reference sequence). The V end lost 1 base, the J end lost 2 bases, and 8 bases lay between the germline ends. The CDR3 runs to 14 residues. CDR3 residues: CASSLGGPNYGYTF. Here the CDR3 DNA reads TGTGCCAGCAGCTTAGGGGGGCCAAACTATGGCTACACCTTC.

V is TRBV27 and J is TRBJ2-7; D may be TRBD1 (6 bases). This CDR3 region has 14 residues. Germline V lookup: CDR1 MNHEY, CDR2 SMNVEV (reference sequence). V lost 6 bases, J lost 5 bases, and 17 bases lay in between. CDR3 nucleotide sequence: TGTGCCAGCAGCAACAGGGCAGGAGAAAACGAGCAGTACTTC. Translation: CASSNRAGENEQYF.

The sample holds a few counts of this clone. This chain uses TRBV19 with TRBJ1-1; 8 bases line up with TRBD1. The germline gives CDR1 LNHDA, CDR2 SQIVND (reference sequence). The trim removed 6 bases at V and 6 bases at J, leaving 6 bases unmatched. CDR3 length: 13 amino acids. Written as DNA, the CDR3 is TGTGCCAGTAGGCCGACAGGGGCATCTGAAGCTTTCTTT. Translating gives CASRPTGASEAFF.

This sequence joins TRBV11-2 and TRBJ2-2; maybe TRBD2 (6 bases). The CDR3 runs to 15 residues. V was shortened by 5 bases and J by 5 bases, with 15 bases between the two germline ends. Per germline, CDR1 SGHAT and CDR2 FQNNGV. The CDR3 protein is CASSGGVGSTGELFF. CDR3 DNA sequence: TGTGCCAGCAGCGGCGGGGTGGGGAGTACCGGGGAGCTGTTTTTT.

J is TRBJ2-3 and V is TRBV5-6; 9 nucleotides align to TRBD1. V shed 3 bases and J 2 bases; nucleotides not matched to a gene: 4. This CDR3 is 15 amino acids long. CDR1 is SGHDT, CDR2 YYEEEE, per germline. The CDR3 reads CASSYRDRDTDTQYF. In nucleotides, the CDR3 is TGTGCCAGCAGCTACCGGGACAGGGACACAGATACGCAGTATTTT.

V and J are TRBV7-6 and TRBJ2-5; D is undetermined. Germline values: CDR1 SGHVS, CDR2 FNYEAQ. CDR3 length equals 16 residues. Trimming removed 0 bases at V and 5 bases at J, with 16 bases between. CDR3 DNA: TGTGCCAGCAGCTTAGCGTACGCAGCGCCGCCCGAGACCCAGTACTTC. It specifies CASSLAYAAPPETQYF.

The chain has TRBV11-1 and TRBJ2-7, with 14 positions matching TRBD2. Germline V CDR1 and CDR2: SGHAT, FQDESV (reference sequence). J gave up 5 bases and V 5 bases, and 5 bases lay outside the gene matches. This CDR3 has 15 amino acids. The DNA of the CDR3 is TGTGCCAGCAGCCTGGGACTAGCGGGAGTCCACGAGCAGTACTTC. This translates into CASSLGLAGVHEQYF.

J is TRBJ1-1 and V is TRBV7-9; 8 positions agree with TRBD1. V was pared by 5 bases and J by 0 bases, with 11 bases of the junction left unmatched. The CDR3 length is 17 residues. Germline-derived CDR1 and CDR2 are SEHNR and FQNEAQ (reference sequence). This CDR3 reads CASSTDRGPLMNTEAFF. CDR3 nucleotides: TGTGCCAGCAGCACAGACAGGGGCCCCCTAATGAACACTGAAGCTTTCTTT.

The J gene is TRBJ1-2, the V gene TRBV4-3; weak D call: TRBD1 (5 bases). The CDR3 runs 17 residues. CDR1 LGHNA and CDR2 YSLEER come from the germline V gene. V lost 4 bases to trimming and J lost 0 bases, with 18 bases between them. In DNA form, the CDR3 reads TGCGCCAGCAGCCGCCAGGGCGGGAGGGCTTCTAACTATGGCTACACCTTC. Encoded protein: CASSRQGGRASNYGYTF.

The chain carries TRBV2 and TRBJ1-2, with 9 bases identical to TRBD1. Trimming removed 7 bases from V and 4 bases from J; junction bases left unmatched: 7. The CDR3 is 14 residues long. Looked up from germline, CDR1 is SNHLY and CDR2 is FYNNEI. CDR3 sequence (DNA): TGTGCCAGCACCGGGACAGGGTTGGCCTATGGCTACACCTTC. Amino acid sequence: CASTGTGLAYGYTF.

In its sample, this clone was seen a few times. This chain links TRBV4-3 with TRBJ1-2, with D possibly being TRBD1 (6 bases). This CDR3 has 16 residues. V was pared by 0 bases and J by 8 bases, with 19 bases between. Germline V lookup: CDR1 LGHNA, CDR2 YSLEER. CDR3 sequence reads: CASSQDGGGSAVGYTF. For the CDR3, the DNA is TGCGCCAGCAGCCAAGATGGCGGGGGCAGCGCGGTCGGCTACACCTTC.

V gene TRBV7-8 combines with J gene TRBJ1-5; 12 bases are a match to TRBD1. The germline CDR1 and CDR2 sequences are SGHVS and FQNEAQ. The CDR3 extends over 15 amino acids. Unmatched junction bases numbered 4, after V lost 3 bases and J lost 7 bases. The CDR3 nucleotides read TGTGCCAGCAGCTTGGGACAGGGGGCCTCCCAGCCCCAGCATTTT. Protein product: CASSLGQGASQPQHF.

The chain carries TRBV4-3 and TRBJ2-2; 11 bases match TRBD2. From germline, CDR1 is LGHNA and CDR2 YSLEER. Unmatched junction bases numbered 5, after V lost 3 bases and J lost 2 bases. This CDR3 comprises 17 residues. The CDR3 loop reads CASSQAGTSGNTGELFF. Here the CDR3 DNA reads TGCGCCAGCAGCCAGGCCGGGACTAGCGGTAACACCGGGGAGCTGTTTTTT.